This T cell receptor beta chain was identified in a study of blood T cell repertoires in COVID-19. Between the trimmed V and J ends, which lost 7 bases and 6 bases, there was a span of 12 bases. The CDR3 totals 13 residues. The germline gives CDR1 SNHLY, CDR2 FYNNEI. This clone appeared a few times. Authors' methods: By means of reference gene primer amplification, nucleated cell counts were estimated. The table came from immunoSEQ multiplex PCR; TCRdb's copy has only in-frame clones and leaves some out. The D gene and trimming were derived from the DNA, and the V and J assignments and clone size from that table. The table shows 200,000 to 300,000 clones, with around 85% occurring only once.

This TCR was recovered from a woman aged 25 to 39 who had recovered from COVID-19. Sequencing was done on a sample of peripheral blood. The chain carries TRBV2 and TRBJ2-2; unclear D gene. The DNA for the CDR3 is TGTGCCAGCACGGCGGCGGTTTCCGGGGAGCTGTTTTTT. Protein product: CASTAAVSGELFF.